This is a list of T cell receptor beta chains from one sample in a study of cytomegalovirus exposure and HLA in healthy donors. Here immunoSEQ multiplex PCR was the method, and the copy in TCRdb shows in-frame clones only, minus some. This sample has approximately 170,000 clones, with less than 85% found just once. The material sequenced was PBMCs. These receptor sequences come from a man between 18 and 35 years old in good health and CMV-seropositive. Both conserved end residues are part of each CDR3. D genes are given only for firm matches. Some rows have no size entry. The others give once, few or many, or a class for an expanded clone.

V gene	D gene	J gene	clone size	CDR3 DNA	CDR3 protein
TRBV19	-	TRBJ1-5	-	TGTGCCAGTGGAGACAGTAGCAATCAGCCCCAGCATTTT	CASGDSSNQPQHF
TRBV7-9	-	TRBJ2-3	-	TGTGCCCACGCGGCAGGGGCCCCAGATACGCAGTATTTT	CAHAAGAPDTQYF
TRBV6-4	TRBD1	TRBJ1-1	-	TGTGCCAGCAGCCCCGACAGGGCCACTGAAGCTTTCTTT	CASSPDRATEAFF
TRBV29-1	-	TRBJ1-3	-	TGCAGCGTTGGGCAGGGGACGAACACCATATATTTT	CSVGQGTNTIYF
TRBV7-2	TRBD1	TRBJ1-5	-	TGTGCCAGCAGCTTGGACAGGGGAGGCAATCAGCCCCAGCATTTT	CASSLDRGGNQPQHF
TRBV28	TRBD1	TRBJ1-2	-	TGTGCCAGCAGTTTATCAACAGGGGGCTTTCCTGGCTACACCTTC	CASSLSTGGFPGYTF
TRBV7-9	TRBD2	TRBJ2-5	-	TGTGCCAGCAGCTCAATGGGACTAGCGGATTTACAAGGAACCCAGTACTTC	CASSSMGLADLQGTQYF
TRBV9	TRBD2	TRBJ2-1	-	TGTGCCAGCAGCGTAGCGGCGGGGGGGACTAATGAGCAGTTCTTC	CASSVAAGGTNEQFF
TRBV6-5	TRBD1	TRBJ1-4	-	TGTGCCAGCAGCCCTGGACAGGGGGCGCAAAAAAAACTGTTTTTT	CASSPGQGAQKKLFF
TRBV2	TRBD2	TRBJ2-5	-	TGTGCCAGCAGGAAAGGGACTAGCGGACCCCAAGAGACCCAGTACTTC	CASRKGTSGPQETQYF
TRBV27	TRBD1	TRBJ2-2	-	TGTGCCAGCAGTACCCAAACAGGGGGCGGCGGCACCGGGGAGCTGTTTTTT	CASSTQTGGGGTGELFF
TRBV27	-	TRBJ1-6	-	TGTGCCAGCAGCTCCAATTCACCCCTCCACTTT	CASSSNSPLHF
TRBV11-3	-	TRBJ1-2	once	TGTGCCAGCAGCTCGAGGACAGACTATGGCTACACCTTC	CASSSRTDYGYTF
TRBV4-1	TRBD1	TRBJ1-1	-	TGCGCCAGCAGCCAGACGACAGGGTTTCAGACTGAAGCTTTCTTT	CASSQTTGFQTEAFF
TRBV27	-	TRBJ1-4	-	TGTGCCAGCAGTCCAAGCTGGGGGGGCCTGGGTGAGAAGGAAAAACTGTTTTTT	CASSPSWGGLGEKEKLFF
TRBV5-1	TRBD2	TRBJ2-1	-	TGCGCCAGCAGCCGCACCTTTAGCGGGGGGGGATATGAGCAGTTCTTC	CASSRTFSGGGYEQFF
TRBV4-2	-	TRBJ1-6	-	TGTGCCAGTCGGGGAGACTCACCCCTCCACTTT	CASRGDSPLHF
TRBV11-2	-	TRBJ1-1	-	TGTGCCAGCAGCTTTTCCAGTAATCCGAACACTGAAGCTTTCTTT	CASSFSSNPNTEAFF
TRBV11-2	-	TRBJ1-1	-	TGTGCCAGCAGCCAACCACAGGGCCGCGAAGCTTTCTTT	CASSQPQGREAFF
TRBV30	-	TRBJ2-7	-	TGTGCCTGGGACGACAGTCCGAGCTCCTACGAGCAGTACTTC	CAWDDSPSSYEQYF
TRBV5-4	TRBD1	TRBJ2-2	-	TGTGCCAGCAGCCGGGGACAGGCGATCACCGGGGAGCTGTTTTTT	CASSRGQAITGELFF
TRBV4-2	-	TRBJ2-3	once	TGTGCCAGCAGCCTAAGGGACAAGGGGAGCACAGATACGCAGTATTTT	CASSLRDKGSTDTQYF
TRBV10-2	TRBD1	TRBJ2-5	-	TGCGCCAGCAGTGAGTCCGACAGGGCGGAGACCCAGTACTTC	CASSESDRAETQYF
TRBV2	TRBD1	TRBJ2-3	once	TGTGCCAGCAGTGAACGGGACAGGTCCCGTTCTACTACAGATACGCAGTATTTT	CASSERDRSRSTTDTQYF
TRBV6-1	TRBD1	TRBJ2-1	-	TGTGCCAGCAGTGAAGGACAGGGGACCTACAATGAGCAGTTCTTC	CASSEGQGTYNEQFF
TRBV19	-	TRBJ2-2	-	TGTGCCAGTAGTTCGCCCCCGGACAGAGGGTTTAGGCGGGAGCTGTTTTTT	CASSSPPDRGFRRELFF
TRBV5-1	TRBD2	TRBJ2-7	-	TGCGCCAGCAGCTACGGGACTAGCGGGGGGGTCTCCTACGAGCAGTACTTC	CASSYGTSGGVSYEQYF
TRBV5-4	TRBD2	TRBJ2-7	-	TGTGCCAGCAGCTTGGGGGGGAGGGATTCCTACGAGCAGTACTTC	CASSLGGRDSYEQYF
TRBV29-1	TRBD1	TRBJ2-7	-	TGCAGCGTTCTGACAGGGATTAGTACAGACGAGCAGTACTTC	CSVLTGISTDEQYF
TRBV11-3	TRBD2	TRBJ2-1	-	TGTGCCAGCAGCACAGGACTAGCGGGCGTTTGGGATGAGCAGTTCTTC	CASSTGLAGVWDEQFF
TRBV9	TRBD2	TRBJ2-1	-	TGTGCCAGCAGCGTAGATAATAGCGGGGGGGCCTACAATGAGCAGTTCTTC	CASSVDNSGGAYNEQFF
TRBV11-3	TRBD2	TRBJ2-1	-	TGTGCCAGCAGCCCCTGGGGTCGGGGGGTCAATGAGCAGTTCTTC	CASSPWGRGVNEQFF
TRBV9	-	TRBJ2-4	-	TGTGCCAGCAGCCCGGGGGTGGAAAACATTCAGTACTTC	CASSPGVENIQYF
TRBV5-1	TRBD1	TRBJ1-1	-	TGCGCCAGCAGCTTCGGACAGGGGGTAAGGACTGAAGCTTTCTTT	CASSFGQGVRTEAFF
TRBV5-1	TRBD1	TRBJ2-1	-	TGCGCCAGCAGCTTCAGGGGGCGCGTTCGTGATGAGCAGTTCTTC	CASSFRGRVRDEQFF
TRBV6-5	TRBD1	TRBJ2-7	-	TGTGCCAGCAGTACCCCGGGACAGGGCTCCTACGAGCAGTACTTC	CASSTPGQGSYEQYF
TRBV6-6	TRBD1	TRBJ1-4	-	TGTGCCAGTAGTACAGGGGTTTGGGAAAAACTGTTTTTT	CASSTGVWEKLFF
TRBV7-9	-	TRBJ1-3	-	TGTGCCAGCATAGCAGTCTCTGGAAACACCATATATTTT	CASIAVSGNTIYF
TRBV7-6	TRBD1	TRBJ1-6	-	TGTGCCAGCAGCTTAGAGACAGGGGGCAATTTCTATTCACCCCTCCACTTT	CASSLETGGNFYSPLHF
TRBV6-5	-	TRBJ1-1	-	TGTGCCAGCAGTTACTCAAAATCTGTGAACACTGAAGCTTTCTTT	CASSYSKSVNTEAFF
TRBV5-1	TRBD1	TRBJ2-2	once	TGCGCCAGCAGCCCGGTTCTACAGGGGCAGGGGGACGGGGAGCTGTTTTTT	CASSPVLQGQGDGELFF
TRBV6-6	-	TRBJ1-3	-	TGTGCCAGCAGTTACTCGATAGTGGACTCAGGAAACACCATATATTTT	CASSYSIVDSGNTIYF
TRBV9	-	TRBJ2-7	-	TGTGCCAGCAGCGTAACGGGGGTTTCCTACGAGCAGTACTTC	CASSVTGVSYEQYF
TRBV6-6	-	TRBJ2-2	few	TGTGCCAGCAGGGCAGGCCCTTACACCGGGGAGCTGTTTTTT	CASRAGPYTGELFF
TRBV29-1	-	TRBJ2-1	once	TGCAGCGTTTTCCAGGGTGGCAATGAGCAGTTCTTC	CSVFQGGNEQFF
TRBV29-1	-	TRBJ2-1	-	TGCAGCGTTGAGAGCAGGGAAGGGGCCTACTACAATGAGCAGTTCTTC	CSVESREGAYYNEQFF